Below, 10 T cell receptor beta chains from the same sample are listed, as sequenced in a study of T cell repertoires in urothelial bladder cancer. The protocol was immunoSEQ multiplex PCR, while the TCRdb copy is restricted to in-frame clones and leaves out a portion. The sample holds under 13,000 clones; more than 60% are singletons and the top ten take 5.5% to 7%. Sequenced material: tumor-infiltrating cells from bladder cancer. The receptor source for this set is a human donor with a benign inflammatory bladder lesion.

This chain uses TRBV18 with TRBJ1-4; D is uncertain. Germline CDR1 and CDR2: KGHSH and LQKENI. V was clipped by 6 bases and J by 3 bases, with 11 bases between them. The CDR3 loop spans 14 amino acids. CDR3 loop: CASSLNSANEKLFF. CDR3 DNA sequence: TGTGCCAGCTCCCTAAACTCGGCTAATGAAAAACTGTTTTTT.

This clone was seen only a few times. The V gene is TRBV4-2, the J gene TRBJ1-2; the match to TRBD1 covers 7 bases. The CDR3 sequence is 13 residues long. With V trimmed by 0 bases and J by 5 bases, 0 bases remained unmatched. Looked up from germline, CDR1 is LGHNA and CDR2 is YNFKEQ. This chain's CDR3 is CASSQDRGYGYTF. Written as DNA, the CDR3 is TGTGCCAGCAGCCAAGACAGGGGGTATGGCTACACCTTC.

The chain couples TRBV7-9 to TRBJ2-3; D is perhaps TRBD1 or TRBD2 (5 bases each). Germline CDR1 and CDR2: SEHNR and FQNEAQ (reference sequence). The CDR3 has 12 residues. Trimming left V 5 bases short and J 9 bases short, with 12 bases between. The DNA of the CDR3 is TGTGCCAGCAGCCGGGGACCGGGGACGCAGTATTTT. Protein product: CASSRGPGTQYF. Full variable domain (remainder filled in from reference TRBV7-9 and TRBJ2-3): DTGVSQNPRHKITKRGQNVTFRCDPISEHNRLYWYRQTLGQGPEFLTYFQNEAQLEKSRLLSDRFSAERPKGSFSTLEIQRTEQGDSAMYLCASSRGPGTQYFGPGTRLTVL.

The rearrangement uses TRBV2 and TRBJ2-5, with 13 positions matching TRBD2. This CDR3 comprises 16 residues. Per the germline V gene, CDR1 is SNHLY and CDR2 is FYNNEI. The V segment lost 6 bases and the J segment 1 base; nucleotides outside the gene matches: 5. The DNA for the CDR3 is TGTGCCAGCAGGGGACTAGCGGGACCTGTCCAAGAGACCCAGTACTTC. It yields the protein CASRGLAGPVQETQYF.

V is TRBV19 and J is TRBJ2-2; 8 positions agree with TRBD2. V dropped 9 bases and J dropped 5; count of bases not matched to a gene: 11. Germline CDR1 LNHDA, CDR2 SQIVND (reference sequence). The CDR3 consists of 15 residues. This CDR3 is CASARTSGRTGELFF. As DNA, the CDR3 is TGTGCCAGCGCCCGCACTAGCGGTCGAACCGGGGAGCTGTTTTTT.

This clone was picked up a small number of times. The V and J genes are TRBV5-1 and TRBJ1-1, with D possibly TRBD1 on 6 matching bases. There are 14 residues in the CDR3. Germline-derived CDR1 and CDR2 are SGHRS and YFSETQ. The V gene lost 3 bases and the J gene lost 0 bases, with 9 bases spanning the gap. The CDR3 nucleotides are TGCGCCAGCAGCTCTCAGGGGATGAACACTGAAGCTTTCTTT. Its protein product is CASSSQGMNTEAFF.

This chain joins TRBV5-4 and TRBJ1-1; TRBD1 agrees at 10 bases. The trim removed 3 bases at V and 6 bases at J, leaving 11 bases unmatched. The germline V gene has CDR1 SGHNT and CDR2 YYREEE (reference sequence). CDR3 length: 16 amino acids. CDR3 protein: CASSSKSTGGLAEAFF. In DNA, the CDR3 is TGTGCCAGCAGCTCCAAATCGACAGGGGGCCTGGCTGAAGCTTTCTTT. Full variable domain (missing parts from reference TRBV5-4 and TRBJ1-1): ETGVTQSPTHLIKTRGQQVTLRCSSQSGHNTVSWYQQALGQGPQFIFQYYREEENGRGNFPPRFSGLQFPNYSSELNVNALELDDSALYLCASSSKSTGGLAEAFFGQGTRLTVV.

The gene calls are TRBV2 and TRBJ1-6, with D uncertain. Germline V gene sequence: CDR1 SNHLY, CDR2 FYNNEI. The CDR3 is 12 amino acids. Trimming pared 4 bases from V and 6 bases from J, leaving 4 bases between. This chain's CDR3 is CASSVSNSPLHF. CDR3 in DNA: TGTGCCAGCAGTGTGAGTAATTCACCCCTCCACTTT.

This sequence joins TRBV9 and TRBJ2-2; D assignment may be TRBD1 or TRBD2 (5 bases each). This CDR3 has 16 amino acids. The ends were cut back, 0 bases at V and 5 bases at J, with 14 bases in the middle. CDR1 is SGDLS, CDR2 YYNGEE, per germline. CDR3: CASSVGPGTSTGELFF. The CDR3 DNA reads as TGTGCCAGCAGCGTAGGGCCGGGGACGTCGACCGGGGAGCTGTTTTTT.

The chain couples TRBV7-6 to TRBJ2-3, with 11 bases aligning to TRBD1. The CDR3 runs to 16 residues. Germline trimming cut 5 bases from V and 3 bases from J; bases unmatched to any gene: 7. Germline V gives CDR1 SGHVS, CDR2 FNYEAQ. CDR3 sequence: CASSRWTGGVTDTQYF. The CDR3 nucleotides are TGTGCCAGCAGCCGTTGGACAGGGGGCGTAACAGATACGCAGTATTTT.